The 30 T cell receptor beta chains reported below all come from one sample, sequenced in a study of blood T cell repertoires in COVID-19. Sequenced by immunoSEQ multiplex PCR; TCRdb stores in-frame clones only, minus some. The sample includes 50,000 to 70,000 clones, more than 75% seen only once; the top ten take under 8%. Sequenced sample: peripheral blood. The receptors derive from a human donor with active COVID-19. The donor label of this sample is uncertain.

The chain joins TRBV11-2 to TRBJ2-7; D remains unclear. The CDR3 has 13 amino acids. V dropped 1 base and J dropped 1 base, with 5 bases sitting between them. CDR1 and CDR2 from the germline V gene are SGHAT and FQNNGV. The CDR3 DNA reads TGTGCCAGCAGCTTAGGCCAGTCCTACGAGCAGTACTTC. Translation: CASSLGQSYEQYF.

This rearrangement joins TRBV5-6 to TRBJ2-7, with D possibly being TRBD2 (6 bases). Trimming removed 4 bases at V and 2 bases at J, with 10 bases between. The CDR3 is 13 residues long. Germline V CDR1 and CDR2: SGHDT, YYEEEE. As DNA, the CDR3 is TGTGCCAGCAGCCGGTGGGGGGCCTACGAGCAGTACTTC. Amino acid sequence: CASSRWGAYEQYF.

This chain joins TRBV19 and TRBJ2-3; 7 positions agree with TRBD2. V was pared by 6 bases and J by 0 bases, with 6 bases of the junction left unmatched. The CDR3 loop spans 15 amino acids. The germline gives CDR1 LNHDA, CDR2 SQIVND (reference sequence). CDR3 in amino acids: CASRFSSGSTDTQYF. The CDR3 coding sequence is TGTGCCAGTAGATTTTCTAGCGGAAGCACAGATACGCAGTATTTT. The full variable domain, its missing parts supplied by reference TRBV19 and TRBJ2-3, is DGGITQSPKYLFRKEGQNVTLSCEQNLNHDAMYWYRQDPGQGLRLIYYSQIVNDFQKGDIAEGYSVSREKKESFPLTVTSAQKNPTAFYLCASRFSSGSTDTQYFGPGTRLTVL.

CDR3 sequence reads: CASSQGLAGGGGELFF. CDR3 nucleotide sequence: TGCGCCAGCAGCCAAGGGCTAGCGGGAGGTGGCGGGGAGCTGTTTTTT. The genes are TRBV4-3 and TRBJ2-2; 11 nucleotides line up with TRBD2. Trimming at V came to 1 base and at J to 7 bases, leaving 5 bases not matched to a gene. The CDR3 runs to 16 residues. In germline, CDR1 is LGHNA, CDR2 YSLEER.

This CDR3 reads CASGLTGADTQYF. The CDR3 bases are TGTGCTAGTGGCCTGACAGGGGCAGATACGCAGTATTTT. The chain links TRBV12-5 to TRBJ2-3; 8 bases are shared with TRBD1. CDR1 and CDR2 from the germline V gene are LGHNT and FRNRAP. The CDR3 has 13 amino acids. The V segment lost 6 bases and the J segment 4 bases; nucleotides outside the gene matches: 3. Combining the CDR3 with reference TRBV12-5 and TRBJ2-3 gives the whole variable domain DARVTQTPRHKVTEMGQEVTMRCQPILGHNTVFWYRQTMMQGLELLAYFRNRAPLDDSGMPKDRFSAEMPDATLATLKIQPSEPRDSAVYFCASGLTGADTQYFGPGTRLTVL.

The chain links TRBV5-1 to TRBJ2-6; D may be TRBD1 (6 bases). Per the germline V gene, CDR1 is SGHRS and CDR2 is YFSETQ. Trimming pared 0 bases from V and 2 bases from J, leaving 9 bases between. The CDR3 is 16 residues long. CDR3 coding DNA: TGCGCCAGCAGCTTGGGTGGGGGCCCTGGGGCCAACGTCCTGACTTTC. Protein: CASSLGGGPGANVLTF.

The chain couples TRBV10-3 to TRBJ2-1, with D tentatively TRBD2 (5 bases). The CDR3 runs to 12 residues. Trimming removed 2 bases from V and 13 bases from J, with 12 bases in between. The V gene's germline CDR1 is ENHRY and CDR2 SYGVKD. In DNA, the CDR3 is TGTGCCATCAGTGAGGGAGCGGAATCACAGTTCTTC. This sequence encodes CAISEGAESQFF.

The rearrangement joins TRBV27 to TRBJ1-5; 7 bases fit TRBD1. Germline CDR1 is MNHEY and CDR2 is SMNVEV (reference sequence). The J segment lost 2 bases and the V segment lost 6 bases, leaving 4 bases of the junction unmatched. CDR3 length: 14 residues. As DNA, the CDR3 is TGTGCCAGCAGCCCAAGGGGGCGCAATCAGCCCCAGCATTTT. Protein: CASSPRGRNQPQHF.

The gene calls are TRBV25-1 and TRBJ2-1; 15 bases map to TRBD2. Germline CDR1 is MGHDK and CDR2 is SYGVNS. With 5 bases clipped from V and 7 bases from J, the junction kept 6 bases outside the gene matches. The CDR3 loop spans 16 amino acids. The CDR3 protein is CASSYGTSGRRNEQFF. In DNA form, the CDR3 reads TGTGCCAGCAGTTATGGGACTAGCGGGAGGCGAAATGAGCAGTTCTTC.

The chain is built from TRBV2 and TRBJ1-1; maybe TRBD1 (6 bases). Trimming took 11 bases from V and 4 from J, leaving 17 bases between them. CDR1 is SNHLY, CDR2 FYNNEI, per germline. The CDR3 has 13 residues. CDR3 protein: CAGQLVQGTEAFF. The CDR3 region has the DNA TGTGCCGGTCAGCTGGTACAGGGCACTGAAGCTTTCTTT.

The genes are TRBV7-3 and TRBJ2-1; 8 bases are shared with TRBD2. The ends lost 2 bases at V and 5 bases at J; junction bases unmatched: 5. The CDR3 is made up of 15 amino acids. Germline CDR1 SGHTA, CDR2 FQGTGA. CDR3 sequence: CASSLDSGANNEQFF. The CDR3 DNA sequence: TGTGCCAGCAGCTTAGATAGCGGGGCAAACAATGAGCAGTTCTTC.

The chain has TRBV28 and TRBJ2-2; perhaps TRBD1 as D (5 bases). CDR3 length: 13 amino acids. The germline V and J ends were trimmed by 6 bases and 5 bases, with 10 bases remaining between them. From germline, CDR1 is MDHEN and CDR2 SYDVKM. This chain's CDR3 is CASSSQGTGELFF. The CDR3 DNA reads as TGTGCCAGCAGCTCTCAGGGAACCGGGGAGCTGTTTTTT.

V gene TRBV9 combines with J gene TRBJ2-5, with 10 bases fitting TRBD1. V lost 4 bases to trimming and J lost 3 bases; unmatched junction nucleotides: 3. Germline V gives CDR1 SGDLS, CDR2 YYNGEE. The CDR3 sequence is 14 residues long. The CDR3 reads CASSPGTGEETQYF. CDR3 in DNA: TGTGCCAGCAGCCCTGGGACAGGGGAAGAGACCCAGTACTTC.

J is TRBJ1-2 and V is TRBV5-4; 7 bases match TRBD1. Germline assignment: CDR1 SGHNT and CDR2 YYREEE (reference sequence). J gave up 6 bases and V 5 bases, and 10 bases lay outside the gene matches. The CDR3 has 14 residues. The CDR3 DNA follows: TGTGCCAGCAGTTTTTCCACAGGGGTGGATGGCTACACCTTC. This codes for CASSFSTGVDGYTF.

This chain joins TRBV6-6 and TRBJ2-3, with 12 bases that match TRBD2. Per the germline V gene, CDR1 is MNHNY and CDR2 is SVGAGI (reference sequence). Germline trimming cut 5 bases from V and 6 bases from J; bases unmatched to any gene: 12. This CDR3 contains 17 residues. As DNA, the CDR3 is TGTGCCAGCAGTCCATTCACTAGCGGGGGGTCCGCGGATACGCAGTATTTT. Translation: CASSPFTSGGSADTQYF.

This clone was found once. This chain links TRBV18 with TRBJ1-1, with 8 bases that match TRBD1. The CDR3 consists of 14 residues. Unmatched junction bases numbered 2, after V lost 2 bases and J lost 3 bases. Per germline, CDR1 KGHSH and CDR2 LQKENI. In nucleotides, the CDR3 is TGTGCCAGCTCACCAGGGGGACAGGACACTGAAGCTTTCTTT. Translated: CASSPGGQDTEAFF.

The chain employs TRBV5-4 and TRBJ1-6; D unresolved. Germline CDR1 is SGHNT and CDR2 is YYREEE (reference sequence). The germline V and J ends were trimmed by 4 bases and 1 base, with 18 bases remaining between them. The CDR3 spans 18 residues. CDR3: CASSPGLIAGSYNSPLHF. CDR3 nucleotide sequence: TGTGCCAGCAGCCCTGGATTAATAGCGGGTTCCTATAATTCACCCCTCCACTTT.

The chain uses TRBV13 and TRBJ1-2; TRBD1 might be the D (6 bases). The CDR3 runs to 13 residues. Germline loops: CDR1 PRHDT, CDR2 FYEKMQ (reference sequence). Trimming removed 5 bases from V and 7 bases from J, with 14 bases in between. CDR3 sequence: CASSVNRDSGYTF. The CDR3 DNA follows: TGTGCCAGCAGCGTAAACAGGGATAGTGGCTACACCTTC.

V is TRBV30 and J is TRBJ2-2; the match to TRBD1 covers 11 bases. The CDR3 totals 16 residues. V lost 0 bases to trimming and J lost 5 bases; unmatched junction nucleotides: 5. In germline, CDR1 is GTSNPN, CDR2 SVGIG (reference sequence). The CDR3 sequence: CAWSVVGTGGTGELFF. The CDR3 coding sequence is TGTGCCTGGAGTGTGGTTGGGACAGGGGGAACCGGGGAGCTGTTTTTT.

The V and J genes are TRBV6-7 and TRBJ2-1, with 11 bases aligning to TRBD2. TRBV6-7 is an ORF, and what it does is uncertain. J was trimmed by 3 bases and V by 2 bases; bases with no gene match: 6. CDR3 length: 17 amino acids. This CDR3 is CASSYAGLADFYNEQFF. DNA for the CDR3: TGTGCCAGCAGTTACGCGGGACTAGCGGACTTCTACAATGAGCAGTTCTTC.

This rearrangement joins TRBV25-1 to TRBJ1-2, with 9 nucleotides matching TRBD1. V lost 3 bases to trimming and J lost 3 bases; unmatched junction nucleotides: 11. The CDR3 has 17 residues. Looked up from germline, CDR1 is MGHDK and CDR2 is SYGVNS. The CDR3 coding sequence is TGTGCCAGCAGTGATCGCCCTCGGGACAGGGAATACTATGGCTACACCTTC. Amino acids: CASSDRPRDREYYGYTF.

The genes are TRBV28 and TRBJ2-7; D gene unclear. V was clipped by 6 bases and J by 4 bases, with 10 bases between them. From germline, CDR1 is MDHEN and CDR2 SYDVKM. CDR3 size: 12 residues. The CDR3 here is CASRSLGYEQYF. DNA of the CDR3: TGTGCCAGCAGGAGTCTAGGTTACGAGCAGTACTTC.

The chain carries TRBV25-1 and TRBJ1-1; TRBD1 matches at 10 bases. The CDR3 length is 14 residues. Germline CDR1 reads MGHDK; CDR2 reads SYGVNS. The V segment lost 8 bases and the J segment 2 bases; nucleotides outside the gene matches: 5. CDR3 residues: CASSRTGGNTEAFF. Here the CDR3 DNA reads TGTGCCAGCTCCCGGACAGGGGGAAACACTGAAGCTTTCTTT.

Only a few counts were recorded for this clone. The chain combines TRBV5-4 with TRBJ2-7; D unresolved. The germline CDR1 and CDR2 sequences are SGHNT and YYREEE (reference sequence). V lost 0 bases and J 0 bases, leaving 10 bases between the germline ends. The CDR3 totals 15 residues. The DNA for the CDR3 is TGTGCCAGCAGCTTGGACCAGGCGAGCTCCTACGAGCAGTACTTC. The encoded protein is CASSLDQASSYEQYF.

This rearrangement joins TRBV4-1 to TRBJ2-1; unclear D gene. CDR1 is MGHRA and CDR2 is YSYEKL in the germline V gene. CDR3 size: 14 residues. V was pared by 0 bases and J by 7 bases, with 10 bases between. CDR3 in DNA: TGCGCCAGCAGCCAAGACCCCGATAGTAATGAGCAGTTCTTC. Translated: CASSQDPDSNEQFF.

The chain joins TRBV5-1 to TRBJ1-1; 12 bases match TRBD1. Germline V lookup: CDR1 SGHRS, CDR2 YFSETQ. This CDR3 comprises 15 residues. The junction had 8 bases not matched to a gene; V was cut back by 4 bases and J by 7 bases. The CDR3 spells CASSRDRGLSDEAFF. The CDR3 coding sequence is TGCGCCAGCAGCCGGGACAGGGGGCTTTCGGATGAAGCTTTCTTT.

This chain connects TRBV18 to TRBJ2-7; no definite D call. The germline V gene has CDR1 KGHSH and CDR2 LQKENI. The CDR3 sequence is 14 residues long. Trimming left V 3 bases short and J 2 bases short, with 11 bases between. The CDR3 here is CASSPGRRTYEQYF. Written as DNA, the CDR3 is TGTGCCAGCTCACCGGGTCGGAGAACCTACGAGCAGTACTTC. Complete variable domain (other parts from reference TRBV18 and TRBJ2-7): NAGVMQNPRHLVRRRGQEARLRCSPMKGHSHVYWYRQLPEEGLKFMVYLQKENIIDESGMPKERFSAEFPKEGPSILRIQQVVRGDSAAYFCASSPGRRTYEQYFGPGTRLTVT.

V and J are TRBV11-2 and TRBJ2-7; D uncertain. V lost 1 base to trimming and J lost 2 bases, with 9 bases between them. This CDR3 is 14 amino acids long. Germline lookup yields CDR1 SGHAT and CDR2 FQNNGV. This CDR3 is CASSLGPGPYEQYF. The CDR3 DNA reads as TGTGCCAGCAGCTTAGGCCCAGGCCCCTACGAGCAGTACTTC.

The chain has TRBV12-5 and TRBJ2-2; 8 bases line up with TRBD1. Trimming cost V 3 bases and J 3 bases; bases outside gene matches: 3. The length of the CDR3 is 15 residues. The germline V gene has CDR1 LGHNT and CDR2 FRNRAP. CDR3 residues: CASGFPTGDTGELFF. The CDR3 nucleotides are TGTGCTAGTGGTTTTCCGACAGGGGACACCGGGGAGCTGTTTTTT.

This chain links TRBV27 with TRBJ1-2; D is undetermined. The germline CDR1 and CDR2 sequences are MNHEY and SMNVEV (reference sequence). The CDR3 loop spans 17 amino acids. V lost 2 bases, J lost 2 bases, and 18 bases lay in between. This CDR3 is CASSLRYAEIANYGYTF. The CDR3 nucleotides are TGTGCCAGCAGTTTAAGGTACGCGGAGATAGCGAACTATGGCTACACCTTC.